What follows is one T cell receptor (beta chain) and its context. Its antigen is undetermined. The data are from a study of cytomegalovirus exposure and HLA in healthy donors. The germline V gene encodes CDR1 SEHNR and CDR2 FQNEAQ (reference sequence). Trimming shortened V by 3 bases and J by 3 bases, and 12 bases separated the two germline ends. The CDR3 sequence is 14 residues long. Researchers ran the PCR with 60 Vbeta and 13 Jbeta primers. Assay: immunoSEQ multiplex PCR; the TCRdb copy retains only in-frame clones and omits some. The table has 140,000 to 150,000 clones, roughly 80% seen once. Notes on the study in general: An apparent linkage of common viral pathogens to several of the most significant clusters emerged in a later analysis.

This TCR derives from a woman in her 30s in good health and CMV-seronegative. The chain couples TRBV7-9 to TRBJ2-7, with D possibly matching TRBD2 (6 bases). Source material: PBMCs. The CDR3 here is CASSLRTTDYEQYF. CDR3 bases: TGTGCCAGCAGCTTGAGGACTACTGACTACGAGCAGTACTTC.